Included here is one T cell receptor (beta chain) sequence, with context. The CDR3 covers 16 residues. With 3 bases removed from V and 8 bases from J, the gap between germline ends came to 20 bases. The germline gives CDR1 LNHDA, CDR2 SQIVND (reference sequence). This entry belongs to a study of blood T cell repertoires in COVID-19. Sequenced by immunoSEQ multiplex PCR; TCRdb stores in-frame clones only, minus some. Seen here are over 300,000 clones, about 82% observed once, and the top ten hold around 1.7%. The chain is built from TRBV19 and TRBJ2-1; perhaps TRBD2 as D (6 bases). The TCR sequence derives from a woman between 50 and 59 years old with acute or convalescent COVID-19. The sequencing sample was made of peripheral blood. CDR3 sequence (DNA): TGTGCCAGTAGTATTCCGGGAGCGCCGGGGTGGGATGAGCAGTTCTTC. Translated, it gives CASSIPGAPGWDEQFF.